This T cell receptor (beta chain) appears in the sequencing data of a study of blood T cell repertoires in COVID-19. Some clones are missing from TCRdb's copy, which holds only in-frame ones; the method was immunoSEQ multiplex PCR. In the table there are roughly 400,000 clones, 88% of which are singletons. This clone turned up a few times. The CDR3 covers 14 residues. The V end was cut by 9 bases, the J end by 5 bases, with 18 bases between. This receptor was taken from a woman aged 40 to 50 with acute COVID-19. V gene TRBV23-1 combines with J gene TRBJ2-3; tentatively, D is TRBD1 (6 bases). TRBV23-1 is sorted into the ORF group, with uncertain function. The sequenced sample consisted of PBMCs or T cells enriched from blood (not recorded which). In nucleotides, the CDR3 is TGCGCCAGTAATCTGGTGGGGGCAGGAGATACGCAGTATTTT. This translates into CASNLVGAGDTQYF.